The entry below gives a single TCR beta chain sequence along with its context. Its antigen is undetermined. Time point: newly diagnosed GD, antithyroid drugs for less than 3 months. PBMCs provided the RNA from which the TCR library was made. The sample is drawn from a study of regulatory T cells in long-lasting Graves disease. Germline assignment: CDR1 KGHSH and CDR2 LQKENI. V lost 4 bases, J lost 2 bases, and 16 bases stayed unmatched. This CDR3 is built from 20 residues. Findings of the study overall: Lower TCR diversity was seen in persistent Graves' patients than in newly diagnosed ones.

Building the TCR beta libraries relied on iRepertoire HTBI primers, and CDR3 regions underwent Arm-PCR. TCRdb reanalysed the multiplex PCR reads using MiXCR and keeps one entry per CDR3 protein. The sample gives 400,000 to 500,000 distinct CDR3 sequences, about 15% of which show up once; around 17% is in the top ten. The same data also went into a second study, on T cells in Graves' hyperthyroidism and ophthalmopathy. That study reports: Ophthalmopathy could be told apart from stable hyperthyroidism with a 13 V-J model.

The sequencing used peripheral blood mononuclear cells (PBMCs), collected at new diagnosis, from a patient treated with antithyroid drugs. This receptor was taken from a woman in her twenties or thirties with Graves disease. The rearrangement joins TRBV18 to TRBJ2-3, with 12 bases matching TRBD2. The CDR3 sequence is CASSLNVGLAGHRTTDTQYF. The CDR3 DNA follows: TGTGCCAGCTCACTTAATGTGGGACTAGCGGGCCATAGAACCACAGATACGCAGTATTTT. The whole variable domain, remainder taken from reference TRBV18 and TRBJ2-3, is NAGVMQNPRHLVRRRGQEARLRCSPMKGHSHVYWYRQLPEEGLKFMVYLQKENIIDESGMPKERFSAEFPKEGPSILRIQQVVRGDSAAYFCASSLNVGLAGHRTTDTQYFGPGTRLTVL.